One T cell receptor beta chain is described in this entry. The V segment lost 6 bases and the J segment 7 bases; nucleotides outside the gene matches: 7. This CDR3 is 14 amino acids long. TCRdb keeps only in-frame clones here, not all; method: immunoSEQ multiplex PCR. Among tens of thousands of clones listed, approximately 92% were seen once. This sample stems from a study of T cell changes during pregnancy in multiple sclerosis. The source is a female donor with multiple sclerosis, enrolled in a pregnancy study. The sample consisted of peripheral blood. The rearrangement joins TRBV23-1 to TRBJ1-5, with 9 bases identical to TRBD1. TRBV23-1 is an ORF for which the function is uncertain. The CDR3 nucleotides are TGCGCCAGCAGCCACGACAGGGGGAAACAGCCCCAGCATTTT. This encodes CASSHDRGKQPQHF.